Shown below are 13 T cell receptor beta chains from a single sample sequenced in a study of Graves' ophthalmopathy and Graves' hyperthyroidism. From RNA, the CDR3 regions of TCR beta chains were amplified and sequenced. The first round was an RT-PCR with HTBI primers, and the second round was a multiplex PCR. MiXCR, run by TCRdb on the multiplex PCR reads, gives a single entry per CDR3 protein. The sample has some 520,000 distinct CDR3 sequences, 14% seen once. Sequenced: blood. The receptors here all came from a woman aged 25-40 years with Graves' ophthalmopathy.

This chain uses TRBV6-5 with TRBJ1-2, with a possible D match to TRBD1 (5 bases). Germline V gene data show CDR1 as MNHEY and CDR2 as SVGAGI. The CDR3 spans 12 residues. V was clipped by 0 bases and J by 8 bases, with 7 bases between them. Written as DNA, the CDR3 is TGTGCCAGCAGTTACTCAGGGGAAGGCTACACCTTC. This gives the protein CASSYSGEGYTF.

This clonotype was observed many times. The chain links TRBV6-5 to TRBJ2-5, with D perhaps TRBD1 or TRBD2 (5 bases each). The CDR3 sequence is 14 residues long. CDR1 and CDR2 from the germline V gene are MNHEY and SVGAGI. Deletions cut 0 bases from V and 5 bases from J, with 10 bases between. The CDR3 DNA is TGTGCCAGCAGTTACTCGCTGGGACGGGAGACCCAGTACTTC. It yields the protein CASSYSLGRETQYF.

This chain links TRBV12-3 or TRBV12-4 with TRBJ2-7; a possible D gene is TRBD2 (6 bases). This CDR3 has 11 amino acids. V lost 7 bases and J lost 6, with 10 bases in between. This chain's CDR3 is CASTVGGEQYF. CDR3 sequence (DNA): TGTGCCAGCACCGTGGGAGGCGAGCAGTACTTC.

The gene calls are TRBV2 and TRBJ1-2; TRBD1 might be the D (6 bases). Germline loops: CDR1 SNHLY, CDR2 FYNNEI. V lost 3 bases, J lost 4 bases, and 12 bases lay in between. This CDR3 region has 14 residues. The CDR3 bases are TGTGCCAGCAGTGACCGACGGGGGCCCTATGGCTACACCTTC. Translating it yields CASSDRRGPYGYTF.

Ten or more counts support this clonotype. The chain couples TRBV10-3 to TRBJ1-2, with a possible D match to TRBD1 (6 bases). The CDR3 is 14 residues long. Between the trimmed V and J ends, which lost 2 bases and 6 bases, there was a span of 13 bases. Germline V gene data show CDR1 as ENHRY and CDR2 as SYGVKD. Here the CDR3 DNA reads TGTGCCATCAGTGAGAGGGCAGGGGAGAATGGCTACACCTTC. As protein: CAISERAGENGYTF.

This clonotype was observed at least ten times. J is TRBJ2-7 and V is TRBV28; 9 nucleotides align to TRBD2. CDR3 size: 15 residues. Germline CDR1 and CDR2: MDHEN and SYDVKM. The V gene end was trimmed by 2 bases and the J gene end by 6 bases; junction bases not matched to a gene: 8. The CDR3 coding sequence is TGTGCCAGCAGTTTACCCTGGGGGACTAGCCTCGAGCAGTACTTC. Protein sequence: CASSLPWGTSLEQYF.

This clonotype came up a few times. The J gene is TRBJ2-2, the V gene TRBV7-3; tentatively, D is TRBD1 or TRBD2 (7 bases each). Trimming shortened V by 4 bases and J by 4 bases, and 16 bases separated the two germline ends. The CDR3 is 16 residues long. Germline values: CDR1 SGHTA, CDR2 FQGTGA. CDR3 in DNA: TGTGCCAGCAGCTCCAGGGGGGGGGCCACCACCGGGGAGCTGTTTTTT. This sequence encodes CASSSRGGATTGELFF.

This chain links TRBV19 with TRBJ2-5, with 7 bases matching TRBD1. This CDR3 comprises 17 residues. V lost 5 bases, J lost 5 bases, and 17 bases stayed unmatched. Looked up from germline, CDR1 is LNHDA and CDR2 is SQIVND (reference sequence). In DNA form, the CDR3 reads TGTGCCAGTAGTCATATGGGTTGGACAGGTAACGGGGAGACCCAGTACTTC. Its protein product is CASSHMGWTGNGETQYF.

The V call is TRBV11-2, the J call TRBJ2-5, with D tentatively TRBD1 (5 bases). Germline lookup yields CDR1 SGHAT and CDR2 FQNNGV. The CDR3 has 14 residues. Trimming pared 5 bases from V and 3 bases from J, leaving 13 bases between. The CDR3 sequence is CASSSDSYKETQYF. The CDR3 DNA follows: TGTGCCAGCAGCAGCGACAGCTACAAAGAGACCCAGTACTTC.

The chain couples TRBV12-3 or TRBV12-4 to TRBJ2-2, with D tentatively TRBD2 (6 bases). Trimming left V 10 bases short and J 1 base short, with 16 bases between. CDR3 length equals 15 residues. The CDR3 DNA sequence: TGTGCCACCACCCGGTTCGGGGGGAACACCGGGGAGCTGTTTTTT. Its translation is CATTRFGGNTGELFF.

This clonotype came up many times. The chain uses TRBV14 and TRBJ2-5, with D tentatively TRBD2 (6 bases). V lost 4 bases and J lost 5, with 17 bases in between. The CDR3 consists of 15 residues. Germline V gene lookup returns CDR1 SGHDN and CDR2 FVKESK. CDR3 sequence (DNA): TGTGCCAGCAGCCTCACCTGGTTCCGGGGGGAGACCCAGTACTTC. Translating gives CASSLTWFRGETQYF. Using reference TRBV14 and TRBJ2-5 for the parts outside the CDR3, the full variable domain is EAGVTQFPSHSVIEKGQTVTLRCDPISGHDNLYWYRRVMGKEIKFLLHFVKESKQDESGMPNNRFLAERTGGTYSTLKVQPAELEDSGVYFCASSLTWFRGETQYFGPGTRLLVL.

The V call is TRBV28, the J call TRBJ2-5; D is possibly TRBD1 (5 bases). CDR3 length: 15 residues. V was cut by 5 bases and J by 6 bases, with 19 bases left in between. Germline values: CDR1 MDHEN, CDR2 SYDVKM. CDR3 sequence: CASSPSPQGSKTQYF. DNA for the CDR3: TGTGCCAGCAGTCCATCCCCTCAGGGTTCGAAGACCCAGTACTTC.

This clonotype was picked up many times. The chain is built from TRBV6-5 and TRBJ1-6; D might be TRBD1 (5 bases). The CDR3 has 15 residues. The germline CDR1 and CDR2 sequences are MNHEY and SVGAGI. Trimming took off 0 bases at V and 5 bases at J, with 8 bases between the two ends. CDR3 sequence: CASSYSRGDNSPLHF. In DNA form, the CDR3 reads TGTGCCAGCAGTTACTCGAGGGGAGATAATTCACCCCTCCACTTT.